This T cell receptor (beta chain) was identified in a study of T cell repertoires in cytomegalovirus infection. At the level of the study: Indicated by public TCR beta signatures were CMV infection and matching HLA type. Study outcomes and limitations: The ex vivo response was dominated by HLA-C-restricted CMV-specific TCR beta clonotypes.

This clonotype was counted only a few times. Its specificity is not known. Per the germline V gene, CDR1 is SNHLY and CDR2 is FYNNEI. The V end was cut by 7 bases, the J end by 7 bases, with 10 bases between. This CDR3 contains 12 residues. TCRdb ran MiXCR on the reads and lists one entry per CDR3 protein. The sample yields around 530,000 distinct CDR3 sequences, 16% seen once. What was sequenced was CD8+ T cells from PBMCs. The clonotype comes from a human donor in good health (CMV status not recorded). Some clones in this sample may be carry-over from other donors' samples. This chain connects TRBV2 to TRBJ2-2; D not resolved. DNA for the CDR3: TGTGCCAGCACCGAAAACGTCGGGGAGCTGTTTTTT. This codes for CASTENVGELFF. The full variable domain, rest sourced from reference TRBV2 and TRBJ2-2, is EPEVTQTPSHQVTQMGQEVILRCVPISNHLYFYWYRQILGQKVEFLVSFYNNEISEKSEIFDDQFSVERPDGSNFTLKIRSTKLEDSAMYFCASTENVGELFFGEGSRLTVL.